This T cell receptor (beta chain) derives from a study of shared clonotypes between healthy human individuals. There are 13 residues in the CDR3. Germline-derived CDR1 and CDR2 are KGHSH and LQKENI. The V and J ends lost 4 bases and 5 bases, in that order; junction bases with no gene match: 1. With regard to this clone: This sample also contains other DNA sequences that code for the same CDR3.

The method was immunoSEQ multiplex PCR; TCRdb's version includes in-frame clones alone and lacks a portion of them. The repertoire has over a million clones, about 96% of them found once; the top ten carry over 1%. The sample comprised naive CD4+ T cells sorted from blood. Subset: CD45RA+ positively selected. The J gene is TRBJ2-1, the V gene TRBV18; 8 nucleotides align to TRBD2. This clonotype originated in a man aged 30 to 39 in good health. CDR3 coding DNA: TGTGCCAGCTCACTAGCGGGGCACAATGAGCAGTTCTTC. The encoded protein is CASSLAGHNEQFF.